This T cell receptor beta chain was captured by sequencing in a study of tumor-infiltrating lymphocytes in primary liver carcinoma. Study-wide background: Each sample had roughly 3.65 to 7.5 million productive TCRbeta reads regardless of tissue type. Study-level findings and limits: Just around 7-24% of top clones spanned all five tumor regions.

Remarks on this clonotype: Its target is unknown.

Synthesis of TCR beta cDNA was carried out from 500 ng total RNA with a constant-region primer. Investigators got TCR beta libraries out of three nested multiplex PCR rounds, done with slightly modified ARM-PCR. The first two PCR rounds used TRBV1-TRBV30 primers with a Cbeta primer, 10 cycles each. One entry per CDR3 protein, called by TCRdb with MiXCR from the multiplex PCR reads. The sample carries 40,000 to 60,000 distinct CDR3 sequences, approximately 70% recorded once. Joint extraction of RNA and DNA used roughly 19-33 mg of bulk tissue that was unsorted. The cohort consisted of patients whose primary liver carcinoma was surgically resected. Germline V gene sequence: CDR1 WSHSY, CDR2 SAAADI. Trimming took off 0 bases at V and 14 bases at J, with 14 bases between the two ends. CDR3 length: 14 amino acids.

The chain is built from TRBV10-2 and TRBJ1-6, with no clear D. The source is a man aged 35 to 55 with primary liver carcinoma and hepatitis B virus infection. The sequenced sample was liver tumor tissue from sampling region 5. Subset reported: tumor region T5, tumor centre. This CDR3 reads CASSESGFESSLHF. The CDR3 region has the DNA TGCGCCAGCAGTGAGTCAGGTTTTGAATCATCCCTCCACTTT.